In this sample, the clone carrying this T cell receptor (beta chain) turned up many times. Its antigen is still unknown. This specimen comes from a study of early T cells in non-severe SARS-CoV-2 infection. Study context: Sequencing targeted bulk RNA from unsorted whole blood, leaving chains unpaired.

The study's findings and limits: Missing private and CD4 specificities, VDJdb matching favored anti-spike CD8 responses.

Tagging with unique molecular identifiers was applied to individual cDNA molecules. Each CDR3 protein gets one entry after TCRdb re-called the 5' RACE reads with MiXCR. The top ten clones hold less than 4.5% of a sample with 100,000 to 120,000 distinct CDR3 sequences, 10% to 15% of them seen once. The sample was whole blood, taken at baseline. The receptor comes from an adult who was a healthcare worker with PCR-confirmed SARS-CoV-2 infection or an uninfected control (not recorded which).

The CDR3 nucleotides are TGTGCCAGCAGCTCGGCCAGGGGGCATTTTGAAAAACTGTTTTTT. This sequence encodes CASSSARGHFEKLFF. The chain recombines TRBV7-8 with TRBJ1-4; 8 bases match TRBD1. V shed 4 bases, J shed 7 bases, and the junction held 8 bases outside the gene matches. The germline CDR1 and CDR2 sequences are SGHVS and FQNEAQ. The CDR3 spans 15 residues.